The T cell receptor (beta chain) described here comes from a study of blood T cell repertoires in COVID-19. As for the study in general: Some COVID-19 samples were acute and others convalescent; all came from the United States, Italy and Spain. T cells, B-cell-depleted T cells, or PBMCs supplied cDNA or gDNA.

Germline V gene sequence: CDR1 MNHEY, CDR2 SVGAGI. Trimming pared 6 bases from V and 4 bases from J, leaving 15 bases between. The CDR3 is made up of 14 amino acids. Per the original methods: Reference gene primer amplification gave nucleated cell count estimates. Using immunoSEQ multiplex PCR, the repertoire was profiled, and TCRdb retains in-frame clones only, with some absent. Clone size and V and J calls were adopted from that table, with D and trimming inferred from the DNA. Here the sample spans under 150,000 clones, roughly 79% being singletons. V gene TRBV6-5 combines with J gene TRBJ1-2; D might be TRBD1 (5 bases). The TCR originated in a human donor with acute or convalescent COVID-19. The donor label of this sample is uncertain. Specimen: peripheral blood. CDR3 sequence: CASSVSRALYGYTF. The DNA for the CDR3 is TGTGCCAGCAGCGTCTCCAGGGCGCTCTATGGCTACACCTTC.